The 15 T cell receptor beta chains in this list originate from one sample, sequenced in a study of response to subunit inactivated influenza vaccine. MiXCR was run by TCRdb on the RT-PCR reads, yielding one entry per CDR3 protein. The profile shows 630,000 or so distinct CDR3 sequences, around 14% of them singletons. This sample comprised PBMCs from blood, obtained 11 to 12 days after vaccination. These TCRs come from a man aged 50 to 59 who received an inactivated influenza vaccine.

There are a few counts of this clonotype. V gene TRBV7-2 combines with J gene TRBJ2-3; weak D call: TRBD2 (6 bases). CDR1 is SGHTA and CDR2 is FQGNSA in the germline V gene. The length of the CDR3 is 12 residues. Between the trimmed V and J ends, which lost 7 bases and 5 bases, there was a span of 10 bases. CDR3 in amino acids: CASTLGGDTQYF. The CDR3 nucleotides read TGTGCCAGCACCCTCGGGGGAGATACGCAGTATTTT.

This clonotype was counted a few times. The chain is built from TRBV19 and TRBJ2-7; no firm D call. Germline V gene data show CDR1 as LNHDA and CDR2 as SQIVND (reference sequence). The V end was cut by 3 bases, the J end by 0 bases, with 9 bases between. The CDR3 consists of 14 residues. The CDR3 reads CASSIDGRSYEQYF. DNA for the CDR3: TGTGCCAGTAGTATTGACGGGCGCTCCTACGAGCAGTACTTC.

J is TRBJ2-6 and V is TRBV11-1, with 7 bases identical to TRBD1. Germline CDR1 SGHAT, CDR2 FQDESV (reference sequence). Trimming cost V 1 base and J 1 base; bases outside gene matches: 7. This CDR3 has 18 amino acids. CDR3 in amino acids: CASSLGAGGTSGANVLTF. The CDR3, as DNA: TGTGCCAGCAGCTTAGGGGCAGGGGGTACTTCTGGGGCCAACGTCCTGACTTTC.

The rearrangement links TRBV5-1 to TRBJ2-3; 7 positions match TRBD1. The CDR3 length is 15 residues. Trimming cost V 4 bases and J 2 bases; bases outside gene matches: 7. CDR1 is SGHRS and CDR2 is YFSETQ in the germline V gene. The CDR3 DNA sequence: TGCGCCAGCAGCGCCGGACAGGAGATCACAGATACGCAGTATTTT. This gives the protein CASSAGQEITDTQYF. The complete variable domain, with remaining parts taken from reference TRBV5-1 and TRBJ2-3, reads KAGVTQTPRYLIKTRGQQVTLSCSPISGHRSVSWYQQTPGQGLQFLFEYFSETQRNKGNFPGRFSGRQFSNSRSEMNVSTLELGDSALYLCASSAGQEITDTQYFGPGTRLTVL.

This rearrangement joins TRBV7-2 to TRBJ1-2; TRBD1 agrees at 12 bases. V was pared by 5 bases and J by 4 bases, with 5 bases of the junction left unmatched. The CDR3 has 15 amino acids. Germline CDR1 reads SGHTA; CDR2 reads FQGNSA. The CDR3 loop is CASSRDRGRTYGYTF. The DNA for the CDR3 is TGTGCCAGCAGCCGGGACAGGGGGCGCACCTATGGCTACACCTTC.

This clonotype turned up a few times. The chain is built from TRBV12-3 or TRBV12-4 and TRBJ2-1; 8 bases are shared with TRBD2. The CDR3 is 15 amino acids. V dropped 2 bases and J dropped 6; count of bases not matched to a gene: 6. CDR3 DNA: TGTGCCAGCAGTTTAAGGCGGGAGGCCTCCAATGAGCAGTTCTTC. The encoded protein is CASSLRREASNEQFF.

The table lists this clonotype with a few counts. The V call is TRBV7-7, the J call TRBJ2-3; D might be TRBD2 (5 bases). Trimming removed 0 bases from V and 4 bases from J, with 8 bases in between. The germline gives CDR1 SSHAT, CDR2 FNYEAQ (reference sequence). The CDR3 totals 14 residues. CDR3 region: CASSLAGVADTQYF. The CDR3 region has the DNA TGTGCCAGCAGCTTAGCGGGAGTCGCAGATACGCAGTATTTT.

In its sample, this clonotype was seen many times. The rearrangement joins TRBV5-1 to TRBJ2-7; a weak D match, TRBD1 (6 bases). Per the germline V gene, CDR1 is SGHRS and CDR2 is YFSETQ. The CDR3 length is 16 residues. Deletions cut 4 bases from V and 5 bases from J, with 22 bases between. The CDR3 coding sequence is TGCGCCAGCAGCCGTGGTGATACGACAGGTTCCAACGAGCAGTACTTC. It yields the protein CASSRGDTTGSNEQYF.

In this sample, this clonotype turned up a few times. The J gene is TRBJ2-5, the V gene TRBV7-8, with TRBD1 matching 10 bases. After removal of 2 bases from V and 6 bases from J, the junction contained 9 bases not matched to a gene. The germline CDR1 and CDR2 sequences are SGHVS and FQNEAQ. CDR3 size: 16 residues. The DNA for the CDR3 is TGTGCCAGCAGCTTATATATGGACAGGGGGGCTAAGACCCAGTACTTC. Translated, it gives CASSLYMDRGAKTQYF.

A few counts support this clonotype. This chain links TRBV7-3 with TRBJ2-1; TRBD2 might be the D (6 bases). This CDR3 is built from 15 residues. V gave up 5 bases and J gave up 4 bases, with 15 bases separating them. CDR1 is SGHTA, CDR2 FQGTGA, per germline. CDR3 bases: TGTGCCAGCAGCCTCCGACGGGGGTTTTACAATGAGCAGTTCTTC. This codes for CASSLRRGFYNEQFF.

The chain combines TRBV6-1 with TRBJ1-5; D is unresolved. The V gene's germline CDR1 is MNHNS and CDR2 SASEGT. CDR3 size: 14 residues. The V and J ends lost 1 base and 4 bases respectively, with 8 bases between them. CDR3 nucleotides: TGTGCCAGCAGTGAAGTAACAGCAAATCAGCCCCAGCATTTT. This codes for CASSEVTANQPQHF.

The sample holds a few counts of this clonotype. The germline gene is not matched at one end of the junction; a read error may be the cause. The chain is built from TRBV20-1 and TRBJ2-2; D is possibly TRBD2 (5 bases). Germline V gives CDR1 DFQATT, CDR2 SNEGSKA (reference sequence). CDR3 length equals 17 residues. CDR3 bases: TGCTGTGCTAGAGATGTTAGCGAGCAGTCGAACACCGGGGAGCTGTTTTTT. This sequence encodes CCARDVSEQSNTGELFF.

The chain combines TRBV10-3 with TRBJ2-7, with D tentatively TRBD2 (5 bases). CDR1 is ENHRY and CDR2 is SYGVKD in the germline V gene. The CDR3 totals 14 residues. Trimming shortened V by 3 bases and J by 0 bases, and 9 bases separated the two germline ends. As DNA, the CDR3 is TGTGCCATCAGTGAAAGGGAGAGCTCCTACGAGCAGTACTTC. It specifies CAISERESSYEQYF.

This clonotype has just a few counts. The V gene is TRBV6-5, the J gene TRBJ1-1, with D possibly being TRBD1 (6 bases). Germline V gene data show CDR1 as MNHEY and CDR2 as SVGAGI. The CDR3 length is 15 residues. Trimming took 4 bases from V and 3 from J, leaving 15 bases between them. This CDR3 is CASSSTGGAYTEAFF. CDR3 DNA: TGTGCCAGCAGTTCCACGGGGGGGGCATACACTGAAGCTTTCTTT.

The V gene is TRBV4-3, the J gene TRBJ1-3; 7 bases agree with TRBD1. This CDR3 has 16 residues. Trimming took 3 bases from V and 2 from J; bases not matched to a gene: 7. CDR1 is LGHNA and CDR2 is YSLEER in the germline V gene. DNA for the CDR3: TGCGCCAGCAGCCACGATGCGACAGGGACTGGAAACACCATATATTTT. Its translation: CASSHDATGTGNTIYF.